This passage covers 15 T cell receptor beta chains from one sample sequenced in a study of T-cell memory formation after mild COVID-19. Each CDR3 protein is one row after TCRdb ran MiXCR on the 5' RACE reads. The sample carries fewer than 250,000 distinct CDR3 sequences, approximately 20% recorded once. Sample: PBMCs or a T cell subset sorted from them (not recorded which). These receptors were collected from an adult woman who had mild COVID-19 (a few samples of this study predate the infection). Cell type and time point are not known.

Only a few counts were recorded for this clonotype. The chain couples TRBV5-1 to TRBJ2-1; TRBD1 matches 8 bases. The trim removed 3 bases at V and 7 bases at J, leaving 9 bases unmatched. From germline, CDR1 is SGHRS and CDR2 YFSETQ. This CDR3 is built from 15 residues. The CDR3 loop reads CASSSRTGSVNEQFF. In DNA form, the CDR3 reads TGCGCCAGCAGCTCGCGGACAGGGTCTGTAAATGAGCAGTTCTTC.

This clonotype was seen only a few times. V and J are TRBV24-1 and TRBJ2-7, with D uncertain. The CDR3 loop spans 14 amino acids. From germline, CDR1 is KGHDR and CDR2 SFDVKD. Trimming stripped 7 bases from V and 2 bases from J, with 14 bases between. In nucleotides, the CDR3 is TGTGCCACCAGCGGTTCGGCCCTCACCTACGAGCAGTACTTC. Translating gives CATSGSALTYEQYF.

This clonotype was seen a handful of times. J is TRBJ2-2 and V is TRBV2; TRBD2 aligns across 9 bases. Germline assignment: CDR1 SNHLY and CDR2 FYNNEI. This CDR3 contains 15 residues. After removal of 5 bases from V and 1 base from J, the junction contained 2 bases not matched to a gene. This CDR3 is CASSRLAENTGELFF. For the CDR3, the DNA is TGTGCCAGCAGTCGACTAGCGGAGAACACCGGGGAGCTGTTTTTT.

This chain uses TRBV27 with TRBJ1-1; 7 positions agree with TRBD1. V gave up 5 bases and J gave up 3 bases; unmatched junction bases: 9. The germline CDR1 and CDR2 sequences are MNHEY and SMNVEV (reference sequence). CDR3 size: 15 residues. The CDR3: CASSPTGFGDTEAFF. In DNA, the CDR3 is TGTGCCAGCAGTCCGACAGGGTTTGGGGACACTGAAGCTTTCTTT.

V usage is TRBV15 and J usage is TRBJ2-7, with D possibly called TRBD1 or TRBD2 (5 bases each). V was pared by 1 base and J by 7 bases, with 14 bases between. Germline CDR1 LNHNV, CDR2 YYDKDF (reference sequence). CDR3 size: 14 residues. As DNA, the CDR3 is TGTGCCACCAGCAGAGGAGGGGTGTCTAGGGAGCAGTACTTC. It is translated as CATSRGGVSREQYF.

The gene calls are TRBV2 and TRBJ2-3; D is perhaps TRBD2 (6 bases). The CDR3 has 14 residues. V was trimmed by 6 bases and J by 5 bases, leaving 15 bases between them. The germline gives CDR1 SNHLY, CDR2 FYNNEI. CDR3 residues: CASSQVEGLDTQYF. CDR3 nucleotides: TGTGCCAGCAGCCAGGTGGAGGGGTTAGATACGCAGTATTTT.

The sample holds a few counts of this clonotype. The chain has TRBV5-1 and TRBJ2-2; tentatively, D is TRBD2 (5 bases). There are 15 residues in the CDR3. The germline V gene encodes CDR1 SGHRS and CDR2 YFSETQ. The V end lost 3 bases, the J end lost 2 bases, and 11 bases lay between the germline ends. CDR3 DNA: TGCGCCAGCAGCTCGGACTTTAGAAACACCGGGGAGCTGTTTTTT. Translating gives CASSSDFRNTGELFF.

The CDR3 sequence: CASSLEVLGGYTF. The CDR3 DNA is TGCGCCAGCAGCTTAGAGGTTTTAGGGGGCTACACCTTC. The chain carries TRBV5-1 and TRBJ1-2; no definite D call. This CDR3 is built from 13 residues. The germline V gene encodes CDR1 SGHRS and CDR2 YFSETQ. The ends were cut back, 2 bases at V and 8 bases at J, with 13 bases in the middle. The full variable domain, rest sourced from reference TRBV5-1 and TRBJ1-2, is KAGVTQTPRYLIKTRGQQVTLSCSPISGHRSVSWYQQTPGQGLQFLFEYFSETQRNKGNFPGRFSGRQFSNSRSEMNVSTLELGDSALYLCASSLEVLGGYTFGSGTRLTVV.

J is TRBJ2-7 and V is TRBV20-1, with 8 bases identical to TRBD2. The CDR3 runs to 16 residues. With V trimmed by 0 bases and J by 3 bases, 10 bases remained unmatched. In germline, CDR1 is DFQATT, CDR2 SNEGSKA (reference sequence). CDR3 nucleotides: TGCAGTGCTAGAGAGTCCGCTGGCGGGAGGTACTACGAGCAGTACTTC. It codes for CSARESAGGRYYEQYF.

This clonotype was observed a handful of times. The gene calls are TRBV2 and TRBJ1-2; no firm D call. The CDR3 is 14 residues long. Germline assignment: CDR1 SNHLY and CDR2 FYNNEI. Trimming removed 3 bases at V and 4 bases at J, with 12 bases between. This chain's CDR3 is CASSDPRGIYGYTF. The DNA for the CDR3 is TGTGCCAGCAGTGATCCCCGGGGTATCTATGGCTACACCTTC.

V usage is TRBV5-1 and J usage is TRBJ2-3; 10 bases line up with TRBD2. J lost 2 bases, V lost 2 bases, and 17 bases had no gene match. This CDR3 has 20 residues. CDR1 and CDR2 from the germline V gene are SGHRS and YFSETQ. The CDR3 sequence: CASSFFSRSLAGAHTDTQYF. The CDR3 bases are TGCGCCAGCAGCTTTTTCAGTCGGTCGCTAGCGGGGGCCCACACAGATACGCAGTATTTT.

The rearrangement links TRBV5-1 to TRBJ2-1, with no clear D. CDR1 is SGHRS, CDR2 YFSETQ, per germline. The CDR3 loop spans 12 amino acids. V lost 0 bases, J lost 9 bases, and 7 bases lay in between. DNA for the CDR3: TGCGCCAGCAGCTTGGAAGGTAGTGAGCAGTTCTTC. Amino acid sequence: CASSLEGSEQFF.

V and J are TRBV18 and TRBJ2-1, with TRBD2 matching over 14 bases. Per the germline V gene, CDR1 is KGHSH and CDR2 is LQKENI. V lost 3 bases, J lost 6 bases, and 1 base stayed unmatched. This CDR3 is 15 amino acids long. The CDR3 region has the DNA TGTGCCAGCTCACCGACTAGCGGGAGGGCCAATGAGCAGTTCTTC. Translation gives CASSPTSGRANEQFF.

This clonotype was recorded many times. The V gene is TRBV5-6, the J gene TRBJ2-5; D tentatively fits TRBD1 or TRBD2 (5 bases each). Germline CDR1 SGHDT, CDR2 YYEEEE. With 1 base removed from V and 5 bases from J, the gap between germline ends came to 21 bases. The CDR3 has 17 amino acids. The CDR3 sequence: CASSLLQDVGRRETQYF. The CDR3 DNA follows: TGTGCCAGCAGCTTGCTACAGGATGTTGGGAGACGGGAGACCCAGTACTTC.

The chain couples TRBV10-3 to TRBJ2-5, with 11 nucleotides matching TRBD2. V lost 6 bases, J lost 4 bases, and 7 bases stayed unmatched. Germline V CDR1 and CDR2: ENHRY, SYGVKD. This CDR3 has 15 amino acids. The CDR3 DNA reads as TGTGCCATCAGCCCCGGACTAGCGGGTGGAGAGACCCAGTACTTC. Protein sequence: CAISPGLAGGETQYF.